Shown below are 10 T cell receptor beta chains from a single sample sequenced in a study of PD-1 blockade in classical Hodgkin lymphoma. Every patient relapsed after autologous stem cell transplantation, and brentuximab vedotin exposure varied. Sequencing was performed with immunoSEQ multiplex PCR; in TCRdb, only in-frame clones are kept and a portion is missing. The table has 55,000 to 80,000 clones, 90% to 95% seen once. This specimen consisted of peripheral blood mononuclear cells (PBMCs), obtained at baseline. These TCRs come from a human donor with classical Hodgkin lymphoma.

The genes are TRBV9 and TRBJ2-1; the match to TRBD2 covers 11 bases. Germline V gives CDR1 SGDLS, CDR2 YYNGEE. With 3 bases clipped from V and 7 bases from J, the junction kept 9 bases outside the gene matches. The CDR3 totals 16 residues. CDR3 coding DNA: TGTGCCAGCAGCGGAGCTAGCGGGGGGCAAATAAATGAGCAGTTCTTC. Protein: CASSGASGGQINEQFF.

The chain couples TRBV28 to TRBJ2-2; the D is unclear. The length of the CDR3 is 11 residues. Trimming removed 2 bases at V and 13 bases at J, with 8 bases between. Germline CDR1 reads MDHEN; CDR2 reads SYDVKM. The CDR3 nucleotides read TGTGCCAGCAGTTTACGGCGAGGGCTGTTTTTT. Translated: CASSLRRGLFF. The full variable domain, completed using reference TRBV28 and TRBJ2-2, is DVKVTQSSRYLVKRTGEKVFLECVQDMDHENMFWYRQDPGLGLRLIYFSYDVKMKEKGDIPEGYSVSREKKERFSLILESASTNQTSMYLCASSLRRGLFFGEGSRLTVL.

This clone has more than one count but fewer than ten. The chain employs TRBV4-1 and TRBJ2-6, with D tentatively TRBD1 (5 bases). With 0 bases removed from V and 0 bases from J, the gap between germline ends came to 15 bases. CDR1 and CDR2 (germline): MGHRA, YSYEKL. CDR3 size: 19 residues. DNA for the CDR3: TGCGCCAGCAGCCAAGATGATGCCAGGGCGGCCTCTGGGGCCAACGTCCTGACTTTC. This translates into CASSQDDARAASGANVLTF.

The CDR3 nucleotides read TGTGCCAGCTTCAAACTAGGGGGGGCCCTCACAGATACGCAGTATTTT. Encoded protein: CASFKLGGALTDTQYF. The gene calls are TRBV2 and TRBJ2-3, with D possibly TRBD2 on 7 matching bases. Looked up from germline, CDR1 is SNHLY and CDR2 is FYNNEI. The CDR3 contains 16 residues. The V end lost 8 bases, the J end lost 2 bases, and 20 bases lay between the germline ends.

V and J are TRBV4-1 and TRBJ2-5; 8 bases are a match to TRBD1. V shed 1 base and J 4 bases; nucleotides not matched to a gene: 8. Germline V gives CDR1 MGHRA, CDR2 YSYEKL. The CDR3 length is 16 residues. The CDR3 sequence is CASSQGQGALGETQYF. CDR3 nucleotide sequence: TGCGCCAGCAGCCAAGGCCAGGGGGCATTAGGAGAGACCCAGTACTTC.

V and J are TRBV5-6 and TRBJ2-2; 11 positions match TRBD2. This CDR3 spans 13 amino acids. Per the germline V gene, CDR1 is SGHDT and CDR2 is YYEEEE. With 7 bases clipped from V and 4 bases from J, the junction kept 0 bases outside the gene matches. This CDR3 is CASGLAGTGELFF. CDR3 sequence (DNA): TGTGCCAGCGGACTAGCGGGCACCGGGGAGCTGTTTTTT.

This clone was counted once. The V call is TRBV28, the J call TRBJ1-4; no definite D call. The ends were cut back, 5 bases at V and 0 bases at J, with 10 bases in the middle. Germline V lookup: CDR1 MDHEN, CDR2 SYDVKM. This CDR3 region has 15 residues. CDR3 nucleotides: TGTGCCAGCAGTCCCAGTGGAACAACTAATGAAAAACTGTTTTTT. Residues: CASSPSGTTNEKLFF.

The chain has TRBV30 and TRBJ2-3, with 11 bases lining up with TRBD2. CDR1 GTSNPN and CDR2 SVGIG come from the germline V gene (reference sequence). Trimming cost V 4 bases and J 6 bases; bases outside gene matches: 9. CDR3 length: 15 residues. Written as DNA, the CDR3 is TGTGCCTGGACCTTAGCGGGAGGGCCGGGGGATACGCAGTATTTT. It translates to CAWTLAGGPGDTQYF.

The chain recombines TRBV28 with TRBJ1-1; 8 positions agree with TRBD1. The ends lost 8 bases at V and 5 bases at J; junction bases unmatched: 10. This CDR3 has 14 amino acids. Germline CDR1 and CDR2: MDHEN and SYDVKM. This CDR3 is CASRPWTGNTEAFF. Written as DNA, the CDR3 is TGTGCCAGCCGGCCTTGGACAGGGAATACTGAAGCTTTCTTT.

This sequence joins TRBV7-2 and TRBJ2-7, with a possible D match to TRBD1 (6 bases). The CDR3 runs to 14 residues. Deletions cut 3 bases from V and 2 bases from J, with 11 bases between. Germline values: CDR1 SGHTA, CDR2 FQGNSA. CDR3 protein: CASSLGAYAYEQYF. DNA of the CDR3: TGTGCCAGCAGCTTGGGGGCCTACGCCTACGAGCAGTACTTC.